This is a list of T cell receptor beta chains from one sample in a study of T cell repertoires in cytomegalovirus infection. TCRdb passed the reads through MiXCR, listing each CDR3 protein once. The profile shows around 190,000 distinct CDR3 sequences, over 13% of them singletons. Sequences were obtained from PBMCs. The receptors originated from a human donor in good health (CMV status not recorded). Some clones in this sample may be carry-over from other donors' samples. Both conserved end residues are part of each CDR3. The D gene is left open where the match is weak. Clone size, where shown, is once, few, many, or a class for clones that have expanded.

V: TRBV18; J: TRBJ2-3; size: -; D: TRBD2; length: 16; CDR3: CASSETSGSSTDTQYF; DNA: TGTGCCAGCTCGGAGACTAGCGGGTCTAGCACAGATACGCAGTATTTT
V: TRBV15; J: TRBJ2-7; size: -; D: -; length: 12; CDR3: CATSRVGGEQYF; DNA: TGTGCCACCAGCAGAGTGGGGGGAGAGCAGTACTTC
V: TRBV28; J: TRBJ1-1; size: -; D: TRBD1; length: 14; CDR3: CASSPGGRDTEAFF; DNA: TGTGCCAGCAGCCCAGGGGGGAGGGACACTGAAGCTTTCTTT
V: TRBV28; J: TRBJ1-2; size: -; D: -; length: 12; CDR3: CASSLSGYGYTF; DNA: TGTGCCAGCAGTCTCAGCGGGTATGGCTACACCTTC
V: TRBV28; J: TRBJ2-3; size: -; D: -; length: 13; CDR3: CASSWGPVDTQYF; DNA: TGTGCCAGCAGTTGGGGTCCGGTAGATACGCAGTATTTT
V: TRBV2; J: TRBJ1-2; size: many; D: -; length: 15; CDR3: CASRPTGLSNYGYTF; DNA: TGTGCCAGCAGGCCTACAGGGCTTTCTAACTATGGCTACACCTTC
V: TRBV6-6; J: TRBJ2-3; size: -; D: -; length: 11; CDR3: CASGDGDTQYF; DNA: TGTGCCAGCGGGGATGGAGATACGCAGTATTTT
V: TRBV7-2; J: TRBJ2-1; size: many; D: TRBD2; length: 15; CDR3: CASSLGLATYNEQFF; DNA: TGTGCCAGCAGCCTGGGACTAGCGACCTACAATGAGCAGTTCTTC
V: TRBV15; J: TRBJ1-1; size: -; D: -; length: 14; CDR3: CATSPTGLNTEAFF; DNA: TGTGCCACCAGCCCTACAGGGTTGAACACTGAAGCTTTCTTT
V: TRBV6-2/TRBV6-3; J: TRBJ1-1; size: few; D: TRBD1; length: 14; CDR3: CASSDTTGGTEAFF; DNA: TGTGCCAGCAGCGATACTACAGGGGGCACTGAAGCTTTCTTT
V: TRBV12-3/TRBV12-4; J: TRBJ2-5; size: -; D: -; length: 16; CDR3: CASRNPPGRGSETQYF; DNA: TGTGCCAGCAGAAACCCCCCAGGCCGGGGCTCAGAGACCCAGTACTTC
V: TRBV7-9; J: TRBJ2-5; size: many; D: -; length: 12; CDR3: CASSLGQETQYF; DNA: TGTGCCAGCAGCTTAGGGCAGGAGACCCAGTACTTC
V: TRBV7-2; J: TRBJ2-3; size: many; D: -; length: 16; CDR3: CASSPLGSGRTDTQYF; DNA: TGTGCCAGCAGCCCCCTAGGTAGCGGTCGCACAGATACGCAGTATTTT
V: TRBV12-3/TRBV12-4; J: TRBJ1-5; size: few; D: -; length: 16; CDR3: CASSLGGPGLARPQHF; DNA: TGTGCCAGCAGTCTTGGGGGCCCGGGCCTCGCACGGCCCCAGCATTTT
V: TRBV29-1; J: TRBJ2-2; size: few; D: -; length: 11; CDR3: CSVANTGELFF; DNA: TGCAGCGTTGCCAACACCGGGGAGCTGTTTTTT
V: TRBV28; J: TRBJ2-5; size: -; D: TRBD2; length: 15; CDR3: CASSPTGLAGETQYF; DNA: TGTGCCAGCAGTCCGACGGGACTAGCGGGGGAGACCCAGTACTTC
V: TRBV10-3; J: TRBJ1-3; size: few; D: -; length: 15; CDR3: CAISEPTLLGNTIYF; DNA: TGTGCCATCAGTGAGCCTACTCTGCTCGGGAACACCATATATTTT
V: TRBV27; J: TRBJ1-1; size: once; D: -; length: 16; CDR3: CASSSMAGTLNIEAFF; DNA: TGTGCCAGCAGTTCCATGGCCGGGACACTGAACATTGAAGCTTTCTTT
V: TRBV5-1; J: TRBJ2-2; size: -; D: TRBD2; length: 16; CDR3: CASSLGTSGRVGELFF; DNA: TGCGCCAGCAGCCTAGGGACTAGCGGGAGAGTCGGGGAGCTGTTTTTT
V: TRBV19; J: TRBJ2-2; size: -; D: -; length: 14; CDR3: CAGRGILNTGELFF; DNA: TGTGCCGGTAGGGGCATATTGAACACCGGGGAGCTGTTTTTT
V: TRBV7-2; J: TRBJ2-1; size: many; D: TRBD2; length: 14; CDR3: CASSPSGVYNEQFF; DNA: TGTGCCAGCAGCCCTAGCGGAGTGTACAATGAGCAGTTCTTC
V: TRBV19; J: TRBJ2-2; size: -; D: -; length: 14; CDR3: CASRRQADTGELFF; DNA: TGTGCCAGCCGGAGGCAGGCGGACACCGGGGAGCTGTTTTTT
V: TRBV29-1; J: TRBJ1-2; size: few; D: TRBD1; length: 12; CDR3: CSVVDRVYGYTF; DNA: TGCAGCGTTGTGGACAGGGTCTATGGCTACACCTTC
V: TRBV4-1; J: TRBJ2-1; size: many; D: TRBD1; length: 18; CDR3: CASSQDPQQGLAYNEQFF; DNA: TGCGCCAGCAGCCAAGATCCCCAACAGGGGTTGGCCTACAATGAGCAGTTCTTC
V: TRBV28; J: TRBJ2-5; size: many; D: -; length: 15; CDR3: CASSLLSGNQETQYF; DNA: TGTGCCAGCAGTTTATTATCAGGGAATCAAGAGACCCAGTACTTC
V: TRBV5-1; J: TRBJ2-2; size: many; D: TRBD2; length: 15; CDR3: CASSLFASGGGELFF; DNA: TGCGCCAGCAGCTTGTTCGCTAGCGGAGGCGGGGAGCTGTTTTTT
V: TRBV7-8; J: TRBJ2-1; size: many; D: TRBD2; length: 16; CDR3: CASSLRTSGSHGEQFF; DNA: TGTGCCAGCAGCCTTAGGACTAGCGGGAGTCATGGTGAGCAGTTCTTC
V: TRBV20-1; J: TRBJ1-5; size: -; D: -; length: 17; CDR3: CSARVGRGEGGNQPQHF; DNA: TGCAGTGCTAGAGTTGGGCGGGGAGAGGGAGGCAATCAGCCCCAGCATTTT
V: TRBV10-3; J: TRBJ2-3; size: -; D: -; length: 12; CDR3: CAISESTDTQYF; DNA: TGTGCCATCAGTGAGTCCACAGATACGCAGTATTTT
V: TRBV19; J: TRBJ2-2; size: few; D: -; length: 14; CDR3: CASGGLGNTGELFF; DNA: TGTGCCAGTGGGGGCCTCGGGAACACCGGGGAGCTGTTTTTT
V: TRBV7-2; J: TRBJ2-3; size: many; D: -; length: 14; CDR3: CASSLFPGADTQYF; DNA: TGTGCCAGCAGCTTATTTCCGGGAGCTGATACGCAGTATTTT
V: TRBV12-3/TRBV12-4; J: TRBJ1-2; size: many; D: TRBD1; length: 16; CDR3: CASSFPGDSPNYGYTF; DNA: TGTGCCAGCAGTTTTCCCGGGGACAGCCCCAACTATGGCTACACCTTC
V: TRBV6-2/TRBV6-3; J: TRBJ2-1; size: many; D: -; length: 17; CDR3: CASSSLRGSFSYNEQFF; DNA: TGTGCCAGCAGTTCCCTAAGGGGGAGCTTCTCCTACAATGAGCAGTTCTTC
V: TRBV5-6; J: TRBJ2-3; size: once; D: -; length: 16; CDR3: CASSVGDSGHGDTQYF; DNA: TGTGCCAGCAGCGTCGGGGACTCTGGTCACGGGGATACGCAGTATTTT
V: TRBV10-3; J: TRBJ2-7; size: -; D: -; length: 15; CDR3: CAISAQTTSSYEQYF; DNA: TGTGCCATCAGTGCACAGACAACGAGCTCCTACGAGCAGTACTTC
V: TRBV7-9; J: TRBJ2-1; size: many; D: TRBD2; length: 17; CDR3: CASSPFLAGGRLNEQFF; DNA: TGTGCCAGCAGCCCCTTTCTTGCGGGAGGGCGTTTGAATGAGCAGTTCTTC
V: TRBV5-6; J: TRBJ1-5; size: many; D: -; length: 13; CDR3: CASSLDRDQPQHF; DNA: TGTGCCAGCAGCTTGGACAGGGACCAGCCCCAGCATTTT
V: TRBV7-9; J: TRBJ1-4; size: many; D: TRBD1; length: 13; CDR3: CASSPRGMGKLFF; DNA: TGTGCCAGCAGCCCCAGGGGGATGGGAAAACTGTTTTTT
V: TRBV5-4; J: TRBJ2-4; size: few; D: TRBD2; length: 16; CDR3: CASSSDWAGGQNIQYF; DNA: TGTGCCAGCAGCTCCGACTGGGCGGGAGGGCAGAACATTCAGTACTTC
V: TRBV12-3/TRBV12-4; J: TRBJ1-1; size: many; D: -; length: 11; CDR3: CASSLDTEAFF; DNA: TGTGCCAGCAGTTTGGACACTGAAGCTTTCTTT
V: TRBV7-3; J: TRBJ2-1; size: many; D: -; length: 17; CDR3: CASSHIGRDGQGNEQFF; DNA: TGTGCCAGCAGCCACATTGGTAGAGATGGTCAGGGGAATGAGCAGTTCTTC
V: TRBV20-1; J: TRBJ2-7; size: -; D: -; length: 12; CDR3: CSARDFRHEQYF; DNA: TGCAGTGCTAGAGATTTCAGGCACGAGCAGTACTTC
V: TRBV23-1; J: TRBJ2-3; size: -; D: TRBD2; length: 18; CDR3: CASTPGATSGGPTDTQYF; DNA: TGCGCCAGCACCCCGGGGGCGACTAGCGGGGGACCCACAGATACGCAGTATTTT
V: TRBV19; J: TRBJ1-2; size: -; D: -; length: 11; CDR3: CATRWGQGYTF; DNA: TGTGCCACTAGATGGGGTCAAGGCTACACCTTC
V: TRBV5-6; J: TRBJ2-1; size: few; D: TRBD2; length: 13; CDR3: CASSTSGKNEQFF; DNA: TGTGCCAGCAGTACTAGCGGGAAAAATGAGCAGTTCTTC
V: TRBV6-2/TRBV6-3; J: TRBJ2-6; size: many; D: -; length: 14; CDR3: CASTGPGGANVLTF; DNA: TGTGCCAGCACGGGCCCGGGTGGGGCCAACGTCCTGACTTTC
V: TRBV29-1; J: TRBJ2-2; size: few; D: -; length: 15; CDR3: CSVRGQGSGTGELFF; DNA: TGCAGCGTCCGAGGGCAGGGGAGTGGCACCGGGGAGCTGTTTTTT
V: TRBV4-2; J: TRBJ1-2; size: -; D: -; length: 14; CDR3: CASSQDRRHYGYTF; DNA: TGTGCCAGCAGCCAAGATCGGCGGCACTATGGCTACACCTTC
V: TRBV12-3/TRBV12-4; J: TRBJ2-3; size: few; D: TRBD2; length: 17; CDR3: CASSLRLAGDSTDTQYF; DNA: TGTGCCAGCAGTTTAAGGCTAGCGGGGGACTCCACAGATACGCAGTATTTT
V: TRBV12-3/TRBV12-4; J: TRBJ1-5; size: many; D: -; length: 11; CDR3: CASSLNMGQHF; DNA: TGTGCCAGCAGTCTCAACATGGGACAGCATTTT
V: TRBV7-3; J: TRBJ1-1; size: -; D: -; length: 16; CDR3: CASSENVLRGNTEAFF; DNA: TGTGCCAGCAGCGAAAATGTCCTCCGAGGGAACACTGAAGCTTTCTTT
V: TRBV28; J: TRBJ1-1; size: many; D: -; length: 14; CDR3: CASRTVPMNTEAFF; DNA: TGTGCCAGCCGGACAGTTCCAATGAACACTGAAGCTTTCTTT
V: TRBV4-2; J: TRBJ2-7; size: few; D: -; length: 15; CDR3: CASSGLGGAQYEQYF; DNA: TGTGCCAGCAGCGGGCTAGGGGGGGCCCAGTACGAGCAGTACTTC
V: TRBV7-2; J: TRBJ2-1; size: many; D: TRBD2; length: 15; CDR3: CASSLFGGGPGEQFF; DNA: TGTGCCAGCAGCTTATTCGGGGGAGGGCCGGGGGAGCAGTTCTTC
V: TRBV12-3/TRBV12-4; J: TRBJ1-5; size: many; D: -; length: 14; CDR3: CASNPTGSNQPQHF; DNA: TGTGCCAGCAACCCGACAGGTAGCAATCAGCCCCAGCATTTT
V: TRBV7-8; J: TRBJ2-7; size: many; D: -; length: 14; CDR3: CASSLMQGKDEQYF; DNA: TGTGCCAGCAGCTTAATGCAGGGGAAGGACGAGCAGTACTTC
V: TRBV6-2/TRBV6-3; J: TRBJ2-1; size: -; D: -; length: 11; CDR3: CASSSGLDQFF; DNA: TGTGCCAGCAGCAGCGGACTGGACCAGTTCTTC
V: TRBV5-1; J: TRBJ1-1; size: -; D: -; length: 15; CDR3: CASSLAPTGSAEAFF; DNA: TGCGCCAGCAGCTTGGCACCAACAGGATCGGCTGAAGCTTTCTTT
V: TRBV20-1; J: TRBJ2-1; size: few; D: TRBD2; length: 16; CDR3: CSAVPVRTSGSNQQFF; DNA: TGCAGTGCTGTGCCCGTTCGTACTAGCGGGAGTAATCAGCAGTTCTTC
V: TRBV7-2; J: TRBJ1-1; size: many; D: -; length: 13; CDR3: CASSLNRDKKAFF; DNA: TGTGCCAGCAGCTTAAACCGGGACAAGAAAGCTTTCTTT